This T cell receptor beta chain was recovered during a study of shared clonotypes between healthy human individuals. Of note for this clone: Antigen specificity is unknown.

Using immunoSEQ multiplex PCR, the repertoire was profiled, and TCRdb retains in-frame clones only, with some absent. The table has 900,000 to 1,200,000 clones, about 84% seen once. Whole-study findings and limits: The study found roughly 5% of naive CD4 clonotypes shared across a handful of donors.

Deletions cut 5 bases from V and 0 bases from J, with 11 bases between. This CDR3 spans 16 amino acids. Germline V gene lookup returns CDR1 MDHEN and CDR2 SYDVKM. Source material: memory CD4+ T cells from PBMCs. The sample's subset: CD45RA-negative fraction. This clonotype was obtained from a young man in good health. Some clones in this sample may be carry-over from other donors' samples. The chain has TRBV28 and TRBJ2-6; D remains ambiguous. The CDR3 nucleotides are TGTGCCAGCAGTCCTCCTTTCTACTCTGGGGCCAACGTCCTGACTTTC. This sequence encodes CASSPPFYSGANVLTF.